This paragraph reports one T cell receptor beta chain. The target of this receptor is not known. No base-level quality is on record; no much larger clone is a single base apart. A single peripheral blood draw of around 0.11 L on average was collected from each donor into heparinised tubes. A BD FACSAria II and a panel including CD45RO, CCR7, CD25, CD127, CD95 and CD27 were used to sort naive, central memory, regulatory and stem cell-like memory CD4+ T cells. Purity was above 98% for every sorted population. PBMCs were isolated immediately by Lymphoprep density gradient centrifugation and stained directly without culture. So that batch effects would be minimized, each experiment stained and sorted samples in pairs, pairing one healthy donor with one patient. The source of the sample is a study of beta chain features in type 1 diabetes (dated by TCRdb to the late 2010s). General notes on the study: No differences in mean age, gender distribution, total cell number or subset yield were found between patients and healthy donors. Across all samples, fewer than 110,000,000 sorted cells were examined, and cell number per subset correlated strongly with RNA yield. The study compared TCRB repertoires of sorted circulating CD4+ T cell subsets between recently diagnosed type 1 diabetes patients and matched healthy donors. Regulatory and stem cell-like memory subsets were isolated from only 8 patients and about 8 healthy donors, whereas naive and central memory subsets came from all 30 or so donors. Results the study describes overall, beyond this receptor: Naive, central memory and regulatory TCRB repertoires appeared more similar among patients than among healthy donors. PCR might favor shorter templates, but patient and control samples were amplified and corrected together, so any skew would affect both groups equally. Because the HLA sub-analyses included only small numbers of individuals, any influence of HLA type on TCRB rearrangement was left unresolved. At VDJ recombination sites, patients with type 1 diabetes made fewer insertions and deleted more nucleotides, a pattern implying thymic rearrangement abnormalities. Because cDNA was sequenced instead of genomic DNA, highly expressing activated cells could be over-represented, though the groups showed no difference in activation or CD3 levels. A moderate but significant shortening of TCRB CDR3 length was observed in type 1 diabetes patients in all four CD4+ subsets.

The entire isolated RNA was reverse transcribed using the High Capacity cDNA Reverse Transcription Kit, and thus expressed TCRB transcripts were sequenced. Deep immunoSEQ sequencing was performed on naive, central memory and regulatory T cell samples, with an average of roughly 3.6 million total reads per sample. After sorted cells were lysed in RLT buffer, RNA was extracted with DNase-treated RNeasy Micro or Mini kits, with the choice depending on cell number. Each cell subset was processed on its own to prevent cross-contamination, while patient and healthy donor samples were processed together. Using the immunoSEQ multiplex PCR, TCRB sequences were amplified from cDNA into 87-bp fragments spanning the CDR3 region. The amplicons were sequenced using the Illumina HiSeq platform. For the original study's pipeline: PCR bias was computationally corrected using synthetic template baselines, reads within Hamming distance 2 were collapsed, and singletons that could not be merged were discarded. Reads were aligned to IMGT to assign V, D and J genes, CDR3 length, and insertions or deletions at six rearrangement sites. Within each subset, clonotype counts were normalized to sorted cell number, and only after that were true diversity and Gini coefficients computed with the tcR R package. Repertoire sharing was quantified using the overlap coefficient calculated on TCRB nucleotide sequences. Not all clones reach the TCRdb copy of this immuneACCESS table, which keeps in-frame sequences only. Checked studies attribute under half of the gap to unresolved V genes and leave the rest unexplained. The V and J calls and clone size come from that table; D and trimming were worked out from the DNA. Across this sample there are roughly 150,000 clones, with 8% to 8.5% seen only once. 0.45% to 0.6% of the sample is in the top ten clones.

Here V drops 5 bases and J drops 8 bases, and the junction holds 8 bases not matched to any gene. The germline V gene encodes CDR1 MDHEN and CDR2 SYDVKM. From cysteine to phenylalanine, the CDR3 is 13 amino acids long. Just the 39-base CDR3 DNA is kept, in frame starting at base 1. The rearrangement combines TRBV28 with TRBJ1-2, and 7 junction bases match TRBD1. The TCR sequence derives from a woman aged 18-29 years with type 1 diabetes. The sample consisted of central memory CD4+ T cells from blood. The nucleotide sequence is given as TGTGCCAGCAGTCCACAGGGGCCGGGAGGCTACACCTTC. Its protein is CASSPQGPGGYTF.